This T cell receptor (beta chain) was recorded in a study of blood T cell repertoires in COVID-19. Study context: Samples of COVID-19 (acute and convalescent) were obtained from the United States, Italy and Spain.

The trim removed 5 bases at V and 0 bases at J, leaving 5 bases unmatched. Germline CDR1 reads SGHTA; CDR2 reads FQGTGA. The CDR3 length is 15 residues. The age range of participants was 18 to 89 years, with residence in about two dozen US areas. Generated by immunoSEQ multiplex PCR, the TCRdb table keeps only in-frame clones and is missing some. The sample shows approximately 170,000 clones, more than 70% of them seen only once. The chain carries TRBV7-3 and TRBJ2-3; TRBD1 agrees at 7 bases. This clonotype was sampled from a woman aged 45-65 years in a cohort exposed to, infected with or recovered from COVID-19 (not recorded which). Specimen: PBMCs or T cells enriched from blood (not recorded which). The CDR3: CASSETGASTDTQYF. The CDR3 DNA is TGTGCCAGCAGCGAAACAGGGGCGAGCACAGATACGCAGTATTTT.